This T cell receptor beta chain comes out of a study of blood T cells in healthy people across ages. Through a sample-barcoded 5' primer and a J-beta primer mix, a second PCR was run for roughly 7 to 11 cycles. From the 5' RACE reads, TCRdb called clonotypes with MiXCR, one entry per CDR3 protein. The sample includes about 1.4 million distinct CDR3 sequences, 59% of them seen just once. Trimming cost V 0 bases and J 7 bases; bases outside gene matches: 9. Per the germline V gene, CDR1 is LGHNA and CDR2 is YSLEER. The CDR3 spans 17 residues. This clonotype occurred once. This receptor was taken from a man between 18 and 35 years old in good health. Sequences were obtained from blood. The chain recombines TRBV4-3 with TRBJ2-1; 10 bases match TRBD2. CDR3 DNA: TGCGCCAGCAGCCAAGATCGCGGTAGCGGGGGGTTTAATGAGCAGTTCTTC. Translation: CASSQDRGSGGFNEQFF.